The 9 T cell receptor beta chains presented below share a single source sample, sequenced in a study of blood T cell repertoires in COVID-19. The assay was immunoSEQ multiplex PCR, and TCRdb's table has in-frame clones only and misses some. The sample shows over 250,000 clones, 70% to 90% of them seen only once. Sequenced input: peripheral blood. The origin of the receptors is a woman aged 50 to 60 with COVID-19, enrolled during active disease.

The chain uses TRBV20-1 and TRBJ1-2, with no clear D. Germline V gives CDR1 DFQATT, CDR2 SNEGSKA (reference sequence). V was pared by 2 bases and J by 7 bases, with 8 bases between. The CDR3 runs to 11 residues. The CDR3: CSARLKSGYTF. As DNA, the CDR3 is TGCAGTGCTAGACTAAAAAGTGGCTACACCTTC.

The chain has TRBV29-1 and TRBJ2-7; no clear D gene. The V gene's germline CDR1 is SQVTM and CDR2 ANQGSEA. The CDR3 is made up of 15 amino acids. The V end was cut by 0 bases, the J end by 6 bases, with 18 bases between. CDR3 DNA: TGCAGCGTTGAAGAGGGCCATAGAGCCCACTTCGAGCAGTACTTC. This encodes CSVEEGHRAHFEQYF.

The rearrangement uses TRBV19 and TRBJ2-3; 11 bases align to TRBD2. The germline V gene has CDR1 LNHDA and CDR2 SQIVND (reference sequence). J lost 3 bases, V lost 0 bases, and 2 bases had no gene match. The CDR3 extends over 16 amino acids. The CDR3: CASSIELAGGTDTQYF. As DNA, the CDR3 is TGTGCCAGTAGTATAGAGCTAGCGGGAGGAACAGATACGCAGTATTTT.

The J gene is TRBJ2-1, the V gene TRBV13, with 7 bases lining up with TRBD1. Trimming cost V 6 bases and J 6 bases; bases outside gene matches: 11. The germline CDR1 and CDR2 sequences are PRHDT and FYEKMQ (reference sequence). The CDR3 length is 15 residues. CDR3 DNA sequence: TGTGCCAGCAGTTCCGGGACAGTGGGGGCCAATGAGCAGTTCTTC. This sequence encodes CASSSGTVGANEQFF.

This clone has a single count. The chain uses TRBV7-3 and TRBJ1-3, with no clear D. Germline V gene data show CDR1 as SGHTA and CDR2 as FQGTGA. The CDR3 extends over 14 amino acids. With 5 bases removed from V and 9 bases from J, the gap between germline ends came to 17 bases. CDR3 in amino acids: CASSPRGEGGTIYF. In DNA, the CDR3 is TGTGCCAGCAGCCCTCGGGGAGAGGGAGGCACCATATATTTT.

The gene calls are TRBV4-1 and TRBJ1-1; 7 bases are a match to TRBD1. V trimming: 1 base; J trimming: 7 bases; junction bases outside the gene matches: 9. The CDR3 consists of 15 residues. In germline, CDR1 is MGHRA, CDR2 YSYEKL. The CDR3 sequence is CASSQGQGRKGEAFF. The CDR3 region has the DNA TGCGCCAGCAGCCAAGGACAGGGCCGTAAGGGTGAAGCTTTCTTT.

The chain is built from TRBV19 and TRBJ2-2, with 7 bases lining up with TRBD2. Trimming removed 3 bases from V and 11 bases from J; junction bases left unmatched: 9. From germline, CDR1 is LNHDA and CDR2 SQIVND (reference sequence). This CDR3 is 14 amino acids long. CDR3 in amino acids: CASSIELARTELFF. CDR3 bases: TGTGCCAGTAGTATTGAACTAGCGCGTACAGAGCTGTTTTTT.

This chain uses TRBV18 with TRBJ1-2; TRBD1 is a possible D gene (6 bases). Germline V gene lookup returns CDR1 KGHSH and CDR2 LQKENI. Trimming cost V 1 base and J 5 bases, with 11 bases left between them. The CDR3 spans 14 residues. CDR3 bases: TGTGCCAGCTCACCACTACAGGGTGGATATGGCTACACCTTC. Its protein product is CASSPLQGGYGYTF.

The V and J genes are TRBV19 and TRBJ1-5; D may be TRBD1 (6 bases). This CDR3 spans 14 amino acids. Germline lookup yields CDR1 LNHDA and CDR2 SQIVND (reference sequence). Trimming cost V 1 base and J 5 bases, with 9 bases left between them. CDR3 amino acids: CASSIVQGDQPQHF. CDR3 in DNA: TGTGCCAGTAGTATAGTACAGGGTGATCAGCCCCAGCATTTT.